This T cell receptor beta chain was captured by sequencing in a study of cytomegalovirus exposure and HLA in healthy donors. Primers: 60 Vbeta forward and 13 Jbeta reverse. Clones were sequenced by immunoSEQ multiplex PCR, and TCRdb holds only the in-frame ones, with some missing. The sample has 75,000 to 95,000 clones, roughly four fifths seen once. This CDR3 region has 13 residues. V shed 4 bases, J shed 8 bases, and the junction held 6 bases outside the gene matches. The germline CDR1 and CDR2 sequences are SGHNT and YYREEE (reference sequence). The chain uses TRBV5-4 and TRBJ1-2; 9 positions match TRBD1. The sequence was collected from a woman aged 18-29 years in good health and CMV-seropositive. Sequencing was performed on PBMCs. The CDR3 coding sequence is TGTGCCAGCAGCGTTAACAGGGGGCAGGGCTACACCTTC. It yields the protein CASSVNRGQGYTF.